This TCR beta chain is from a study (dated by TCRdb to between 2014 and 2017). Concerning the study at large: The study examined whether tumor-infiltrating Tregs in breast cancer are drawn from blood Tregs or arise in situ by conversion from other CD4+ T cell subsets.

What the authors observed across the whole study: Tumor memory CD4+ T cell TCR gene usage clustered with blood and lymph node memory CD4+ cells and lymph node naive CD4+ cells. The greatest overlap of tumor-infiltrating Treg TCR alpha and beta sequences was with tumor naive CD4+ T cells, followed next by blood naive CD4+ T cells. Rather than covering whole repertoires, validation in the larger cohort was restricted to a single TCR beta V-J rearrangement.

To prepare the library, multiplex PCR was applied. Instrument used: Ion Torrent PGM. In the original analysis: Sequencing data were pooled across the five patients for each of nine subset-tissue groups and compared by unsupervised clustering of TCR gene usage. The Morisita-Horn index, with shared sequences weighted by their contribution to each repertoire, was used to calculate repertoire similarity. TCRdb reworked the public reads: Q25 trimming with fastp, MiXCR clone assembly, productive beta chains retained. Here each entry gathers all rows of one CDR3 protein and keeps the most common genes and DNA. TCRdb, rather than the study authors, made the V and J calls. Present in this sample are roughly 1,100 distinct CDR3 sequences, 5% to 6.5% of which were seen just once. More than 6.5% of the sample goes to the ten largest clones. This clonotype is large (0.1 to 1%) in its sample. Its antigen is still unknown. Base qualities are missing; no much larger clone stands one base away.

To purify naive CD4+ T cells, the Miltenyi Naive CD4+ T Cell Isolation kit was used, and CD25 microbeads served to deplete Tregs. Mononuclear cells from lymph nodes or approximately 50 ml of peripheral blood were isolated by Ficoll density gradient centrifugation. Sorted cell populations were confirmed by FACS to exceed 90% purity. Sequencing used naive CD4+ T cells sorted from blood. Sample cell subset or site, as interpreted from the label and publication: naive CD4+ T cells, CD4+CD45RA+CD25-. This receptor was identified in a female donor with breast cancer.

The DNA sequence is TGTGCCAGCGGTCAGGGTACGAGCTATGGCTACACCTTC. This translates into CASGQGTSYGYTF. This chain is built from TRBV12-3 or TRBV12-4 and TRBJ1-2, with TRBD1 perhaps the D gene, on 5 matching bases. Its CDR3 holds 13 amino acids, cysteine through phenylalanine. The entry retains the CDR3 DNA only, 39 bases that are in frame from base 1. V is clipped by 8 bases and J by 4 bases, and the sequence between their germline boundaries is 14 bases long.